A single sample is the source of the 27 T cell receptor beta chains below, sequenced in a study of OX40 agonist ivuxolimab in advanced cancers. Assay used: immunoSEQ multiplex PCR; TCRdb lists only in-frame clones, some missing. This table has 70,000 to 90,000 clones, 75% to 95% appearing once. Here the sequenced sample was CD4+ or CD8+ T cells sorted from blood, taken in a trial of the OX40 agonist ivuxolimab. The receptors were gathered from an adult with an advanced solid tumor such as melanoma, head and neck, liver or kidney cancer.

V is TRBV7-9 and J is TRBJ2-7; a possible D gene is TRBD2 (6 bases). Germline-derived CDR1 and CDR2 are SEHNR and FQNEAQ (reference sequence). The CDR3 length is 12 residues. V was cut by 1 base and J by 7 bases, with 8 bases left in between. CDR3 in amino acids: CASSLEEGEQYV. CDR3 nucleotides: TGTGCCAGCAGCTTAGAGGAGGGGGAGCAGTACGTC.

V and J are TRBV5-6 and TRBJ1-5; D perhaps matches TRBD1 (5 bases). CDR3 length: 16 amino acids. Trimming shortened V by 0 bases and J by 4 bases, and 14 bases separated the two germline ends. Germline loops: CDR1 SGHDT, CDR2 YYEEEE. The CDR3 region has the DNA TGTGCCAGCAGCTTGGGGACACTAGAGGGGAATCAGCCCCAGCATTTT. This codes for CASSLGTLEGNQPQHF.

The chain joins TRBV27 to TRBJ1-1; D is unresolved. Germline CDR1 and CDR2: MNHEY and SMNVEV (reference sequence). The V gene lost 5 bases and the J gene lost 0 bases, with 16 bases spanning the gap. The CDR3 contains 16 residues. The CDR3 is CASSPRAGRLNTEAFF. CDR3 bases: TGTGCCAGCAGTCCGAGAGCCGGGCGGCTGAACACTGAAGCTTTCTTT.

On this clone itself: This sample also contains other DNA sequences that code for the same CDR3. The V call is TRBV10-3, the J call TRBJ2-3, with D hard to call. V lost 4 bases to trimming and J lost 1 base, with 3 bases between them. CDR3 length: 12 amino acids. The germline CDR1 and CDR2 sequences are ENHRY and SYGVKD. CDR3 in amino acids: CAISVGTDTQYF. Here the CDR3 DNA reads TGTGCCATCAGTGTCGGCACAGATACGCAGTATTTT.

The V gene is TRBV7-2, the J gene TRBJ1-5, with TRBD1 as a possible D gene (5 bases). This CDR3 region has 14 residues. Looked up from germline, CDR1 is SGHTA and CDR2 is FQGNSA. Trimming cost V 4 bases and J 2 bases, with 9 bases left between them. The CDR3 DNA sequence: TGTGCCAGCAGCTGGGGGAGGGGCAATCAGCCCCAGCATTTT. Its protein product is CASSWGRGNQPQHF.

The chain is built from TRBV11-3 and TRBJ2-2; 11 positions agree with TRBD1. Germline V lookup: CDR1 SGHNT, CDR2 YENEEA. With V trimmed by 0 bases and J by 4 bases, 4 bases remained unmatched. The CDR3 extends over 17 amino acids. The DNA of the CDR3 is TGTGCCAGCAGCTTAGATCACGGGACAGGGGGCACCGGGGAGCTGTTTTTT. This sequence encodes CASSLDHGTGGTGELFF.

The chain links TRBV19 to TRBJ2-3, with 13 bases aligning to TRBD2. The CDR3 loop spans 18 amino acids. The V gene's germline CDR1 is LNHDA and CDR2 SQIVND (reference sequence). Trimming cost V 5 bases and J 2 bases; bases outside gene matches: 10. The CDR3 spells CASSPPGLAGPTTDTQYF. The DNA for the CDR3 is TGTGCCAGTAGTCCCCCGGGACTAGCGGGGCCTACCACAGATACGCAGTATTTT.

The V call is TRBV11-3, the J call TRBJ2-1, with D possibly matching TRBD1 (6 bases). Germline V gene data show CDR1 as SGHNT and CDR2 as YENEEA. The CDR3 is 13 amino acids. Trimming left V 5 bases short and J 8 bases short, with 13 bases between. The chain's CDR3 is CASSGGPWDEQFF. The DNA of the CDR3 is TGTGCCAGCAGCGGGGGCCCCTGGGATGAGCAGTTCTTC. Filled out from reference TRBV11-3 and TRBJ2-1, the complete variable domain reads EAGVVQSPRYKIIEKKQPVAFWCNPISGHNTLYWYLQNLGQGPELLIRYENEEAVDDSQLPKDRFSAERLKGVDSTLKIQPAELGDSAVYLCASSGGPWDEQFFGPGTRLTVL.

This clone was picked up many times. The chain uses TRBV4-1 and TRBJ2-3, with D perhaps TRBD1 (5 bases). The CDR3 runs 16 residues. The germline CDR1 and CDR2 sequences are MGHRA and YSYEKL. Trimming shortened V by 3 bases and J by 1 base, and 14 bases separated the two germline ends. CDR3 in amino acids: CASSQAGATRTDTQYF. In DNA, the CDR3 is TGCGCCAGCAGCCAGGCTGGGGCTACCCGCACAGATACGCAGTATTTT.

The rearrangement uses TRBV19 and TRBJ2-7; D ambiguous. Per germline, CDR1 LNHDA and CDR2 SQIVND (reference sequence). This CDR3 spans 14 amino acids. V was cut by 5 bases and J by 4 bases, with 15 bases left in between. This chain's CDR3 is CASSPAFGTYEQYF. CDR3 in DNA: TGTGCCAGTAGTCCCGCGTTCGGAACTTACGAGCAGTACTTC.

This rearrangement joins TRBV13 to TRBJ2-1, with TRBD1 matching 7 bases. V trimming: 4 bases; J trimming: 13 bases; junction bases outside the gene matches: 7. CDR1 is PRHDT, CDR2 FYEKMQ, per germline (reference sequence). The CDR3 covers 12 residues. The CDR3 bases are TGTGCCAGCAGCTCTCGGACAGGCGCCCAGTTCTTC. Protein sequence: CASSSRTGAQFF.

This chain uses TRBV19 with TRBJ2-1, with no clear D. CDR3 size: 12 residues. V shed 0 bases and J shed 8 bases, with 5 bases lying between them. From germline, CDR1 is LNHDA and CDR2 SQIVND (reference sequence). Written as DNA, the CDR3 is TGTGCCAGTAGTATAGATCTCTATGAGCAGTTCTTC. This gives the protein CASSIDLYEQFF.

The CDR3 DNA reads TGTGCCAGCAGCCATCTTATGAACTATGGCTACACCTTC. Translating it yields CASSHLMNYGYTF. This sequence joins TRBV14 and TRBJ1-2; D uncertain. Looked up from germline, CDR1 is SGHDN and CDR2 is FVKESK. CDR3 length equals 13 residues. The germline V and J ends were trimmed by 3 bases and 2 bases, with 7 bases remaining between them.

CDR3 in amino acids: CASSLTFGADTQYF. CDR3 nucleotides: TGCGCCAGCAGCTTAACTTTTGGGGCAGATACGCAGTATTTT. J is TRBJ2-3 and V is TRBV5-1; no clear D. Germline values: CDR1 SGHRS, CDR2 YFSETQ. V was trimmed by 2 bases and J by 4 bases, leaving 11 bases between them. This CDR3 spans 14 amino acids.

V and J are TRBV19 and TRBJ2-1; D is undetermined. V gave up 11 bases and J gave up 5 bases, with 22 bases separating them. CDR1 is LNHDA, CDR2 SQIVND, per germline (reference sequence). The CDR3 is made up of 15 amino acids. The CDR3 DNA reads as TGTGCCGGGGAACGAGCCACCCGTCTCCACAATGAGCAGTTCTTC. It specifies CAGERATRLHNEQFF.

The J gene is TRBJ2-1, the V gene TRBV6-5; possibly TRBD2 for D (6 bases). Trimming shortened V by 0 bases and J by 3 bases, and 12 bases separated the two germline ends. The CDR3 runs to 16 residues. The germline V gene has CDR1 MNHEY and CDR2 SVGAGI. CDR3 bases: TGTGCCAGCAGTTACTCCACGGGAGAGGTCTACAATGAGCAGTTCTTC. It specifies CASSYSTGEVYNEQFF.

Written as DNA, the CDR3 is TGTGCCTGGAGAGCTAACTATGGCTACACCTTC. Amino acid sequence: CAWRANYGYTF. The chain carries TRBV30 and TRBJ1-2; D is unclear. In germline, CDR1 is GTSNPN, CDR2 SVGIG (reference sequence). Trimming removed 3 bases from V and 0 bases from J, with 2 bases in between. The CDR3 has 11 amino acids.

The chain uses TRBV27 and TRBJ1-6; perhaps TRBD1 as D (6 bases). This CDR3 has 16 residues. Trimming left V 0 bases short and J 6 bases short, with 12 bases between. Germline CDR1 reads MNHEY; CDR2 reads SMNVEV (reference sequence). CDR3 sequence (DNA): TGTGCCAGCAGTTTATCGACCAGGGGCTCTAATTCACCCCTCCACTTT. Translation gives CASSLSTRGSNSPLHF.

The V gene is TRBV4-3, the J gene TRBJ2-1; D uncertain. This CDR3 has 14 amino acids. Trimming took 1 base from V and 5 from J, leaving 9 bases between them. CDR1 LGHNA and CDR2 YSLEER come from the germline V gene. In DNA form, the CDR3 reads TGCGCCAGCAGCCAAGTGTGGCAGAACAATGAGCAGTTCTTC. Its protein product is CASSQVWQNNEQFF.

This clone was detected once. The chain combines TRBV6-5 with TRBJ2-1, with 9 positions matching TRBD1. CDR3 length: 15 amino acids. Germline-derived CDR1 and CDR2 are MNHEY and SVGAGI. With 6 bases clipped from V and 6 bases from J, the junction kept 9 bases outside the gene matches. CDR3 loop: CASRTGGAGLNEQFF. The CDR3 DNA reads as TGTGCCAGCAGAACAGGGGGCGCGGGTCTCAATGAGCAGTTCTTC.

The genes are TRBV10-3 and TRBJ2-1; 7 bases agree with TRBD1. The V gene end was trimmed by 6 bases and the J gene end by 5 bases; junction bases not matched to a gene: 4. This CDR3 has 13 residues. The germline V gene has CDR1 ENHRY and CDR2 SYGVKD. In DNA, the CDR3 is TGTGCCATCAGGAGGGACAGCAACAATGAGCAGTTCTTC. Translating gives CAIRRDSNNEQFF.

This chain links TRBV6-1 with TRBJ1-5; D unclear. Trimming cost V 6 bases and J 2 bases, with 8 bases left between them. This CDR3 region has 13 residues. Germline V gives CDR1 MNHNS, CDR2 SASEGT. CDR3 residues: CASRGRRNQPQHF. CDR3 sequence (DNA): TGTGCCAGCAGGGGAAGGCGCAATCAGCCCCAGCATTTT.

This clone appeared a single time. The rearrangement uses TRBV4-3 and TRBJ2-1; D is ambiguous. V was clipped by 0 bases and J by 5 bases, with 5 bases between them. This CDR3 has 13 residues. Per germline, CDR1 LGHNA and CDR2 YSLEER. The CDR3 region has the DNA TGCGCCAGCAGCCAAGAGATCCACAATGAGCAGTTCTTC. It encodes CASSQEIHNEQFF.

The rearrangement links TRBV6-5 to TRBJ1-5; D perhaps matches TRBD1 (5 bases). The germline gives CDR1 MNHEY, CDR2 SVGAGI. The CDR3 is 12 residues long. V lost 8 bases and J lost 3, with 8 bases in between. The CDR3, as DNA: TGTGCCAGCGGGGGTCTCAATCAGCCCCAGCATTTT. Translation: CASGGLNQPQHF.

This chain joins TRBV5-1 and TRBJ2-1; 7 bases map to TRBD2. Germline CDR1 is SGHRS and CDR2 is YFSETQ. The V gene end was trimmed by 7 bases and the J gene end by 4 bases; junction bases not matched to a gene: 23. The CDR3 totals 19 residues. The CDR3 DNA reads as TGCGCCAGCCGCGAAGGCCTGGGACGACCGGGACTAACTTACAATGAGCAGTTCTTC. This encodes CASREGLGRPGLTYNEQFF.

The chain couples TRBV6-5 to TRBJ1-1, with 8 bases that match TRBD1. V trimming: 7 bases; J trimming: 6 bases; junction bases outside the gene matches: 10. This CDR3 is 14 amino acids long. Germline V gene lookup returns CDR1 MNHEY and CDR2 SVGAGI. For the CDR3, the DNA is TGTGCCAGCATACCCCTTCAGGGGGCTGCTGAAGCTTTCTTT. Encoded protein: CASIPLQGAAEAFF.

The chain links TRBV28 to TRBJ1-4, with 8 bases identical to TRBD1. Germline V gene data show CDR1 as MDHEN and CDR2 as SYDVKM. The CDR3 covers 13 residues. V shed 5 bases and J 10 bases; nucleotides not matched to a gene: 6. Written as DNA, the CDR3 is TGTGCCAGCAGTCCGCGGACAGGGTCAAAACTGTTTTTT. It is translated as CASSPRTGSKLFF.